Below, one TCR beta chain is given with its context. Antigen unknown. TCRdb independently ran MiXCR on the 5' RACE reads; one entry per CDR3 protein. The data hold 250,000 to 300,000 distinct CDR3 sequences, with over 15% observed a single time. Germline V gene lookup returns CDR1 SGDLS and CDR2 YYNGEE. V was cut by 0 bases and J by 8 bases, with 6 bases left in between. CDR3 length: 12 amino acids. These data come from a study of T-cell memory formation after mild COVID-19. Study findings and constraints: Contracting CD4+ clones sat mainly in CM and EM; CD8+ in EMRA.

The receptor was isolated from a man younger than 30 who had mild COVID-19 (a few samples of this study predate the infection). Cell type and time point are not known. The material sequenced was PBMCs or a T cell subset sorted from them (not recorded which). The J gene is TRBJ2-1, the V gene TRBV9; D unclear. CDR3 nucleotides: TGTGCCAGCAGCGTAGATAGGGATGAGCAGTTCTTC. The encoded protein is CASSVDRDEQFF.